This T cell receptor beta chain was identified in a study of blood T cell repertoires in COVID-19. For the study at large: Specimens from acute and convalescent COVID-19 originated in the United States, Italy and Spain. The analysed material was cDNA or gDNA that came from T cells, B-cell-depleted T cells, or PBMCs.

Original data processing: Amplification from reference gene primers served as the basis for estimated nucleated cell counts. Using immunoSEQ multiplex PCR, the repertoire was profiled, and TCRdb retains in-frame clones only, with some absent. That table furnishes V, J and clone size, whereas the DNA furnished D and trimming. This sample has about 130,000 clones, with just over 75% found just once. This clone was detected once. Germline-derived CDR1 and CDR2 are LGHDT and YNNKEL (reference sequence). There are 14 residues in the CDR3. Trimming removed 4 bases from V and 6 bases from J; junction bases left unmatched: 4.

This TCR was recovered from a human donor in a cohort sampled during active COVID-19. The sample consisted of peripheral blood. This chain uses TRBV3-1 (or the pseudogene TRBV3-2) with TRBJ2-1; 9 bases are a match to TRBD1. The CDR3 reads CASSLGQGGNEQFF. The DNA for the CDR3 is TGTGCCAGCAGCCTGGGACAGGGAGGCAATGAGCAGTTCTTC.